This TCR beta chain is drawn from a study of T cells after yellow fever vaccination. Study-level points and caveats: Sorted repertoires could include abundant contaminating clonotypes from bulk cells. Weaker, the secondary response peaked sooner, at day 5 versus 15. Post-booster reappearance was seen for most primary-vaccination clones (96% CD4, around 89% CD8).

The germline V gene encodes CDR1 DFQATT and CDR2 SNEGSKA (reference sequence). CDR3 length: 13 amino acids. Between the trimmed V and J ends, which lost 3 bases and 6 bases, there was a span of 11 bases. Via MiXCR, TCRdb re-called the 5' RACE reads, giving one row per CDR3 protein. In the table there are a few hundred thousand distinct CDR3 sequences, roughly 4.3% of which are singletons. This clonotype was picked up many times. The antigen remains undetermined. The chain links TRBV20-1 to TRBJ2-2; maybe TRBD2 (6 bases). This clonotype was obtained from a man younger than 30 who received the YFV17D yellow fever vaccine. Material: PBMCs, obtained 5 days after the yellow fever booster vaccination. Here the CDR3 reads CSARVRGAGELFF. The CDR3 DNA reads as TGCAGTGCTAGGGTGCGGGGAGCCGGGGAGCTGTTTTTT.